This T cell receptor (beta chain) stems from a study of shared clonotypes between healthy human individuals. Replicate PCRs for sorted subsets used approximately 190 ng DNA; this equaled tens of thousands of T cell genomes. Produced via immunoSEQ multiplex PCR; TCRdb's table is partial and in-frame only. The sample has about 2.1 million clones; just over 90% are singletons. Naivety among CD8 cells was defined by CD45RO negativity and positive CCR7 selection, thereby excluding terminally differentiated effector memory CD45RA+ cells. The CDR3 sequence is 15 residues long. In germline, CDR1 is SQVTM, CDR2 ANQGSEA. The V end lost 8 bases, the J end lost 0 bases, and 18 bases lay between the germline ends.

The chain is built from TRBV29-1 and TRBJ2-3; TRBD2 is a possible D gene (6 bases). This receptor was obtained from a man aged 18 to 35 in good health. Some clones in this sample may be carry-over from other donors' samples. Sequencing used naive CD8+ T cells from PBMCs. The DNA for the CDR3 is TGCAGCCTGGCTACTAGCAGCCTAAGCACAGATACGCAGTATTTT. Its translation is CSLATSSLSTDTQYF.